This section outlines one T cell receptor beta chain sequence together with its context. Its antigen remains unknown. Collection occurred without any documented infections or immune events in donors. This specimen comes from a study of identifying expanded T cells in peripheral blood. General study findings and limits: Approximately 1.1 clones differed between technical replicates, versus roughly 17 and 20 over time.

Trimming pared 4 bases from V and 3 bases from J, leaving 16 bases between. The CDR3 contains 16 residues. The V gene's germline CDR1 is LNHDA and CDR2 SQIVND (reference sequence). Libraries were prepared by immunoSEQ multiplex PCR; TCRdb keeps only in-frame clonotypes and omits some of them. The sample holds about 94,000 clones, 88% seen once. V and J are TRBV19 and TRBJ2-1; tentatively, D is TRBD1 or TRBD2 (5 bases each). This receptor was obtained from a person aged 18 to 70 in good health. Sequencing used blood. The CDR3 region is CASSRGTLTYYNEQFF. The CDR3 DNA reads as TGTGCCAGTAGTAGGGGGACCCTAACCTACTACAATGAGCAGTTCTTC. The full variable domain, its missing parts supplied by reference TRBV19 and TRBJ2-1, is DGGITQSPKYLFRKEGQNVTLSCEQNLNHDAMYWYRQDPGQGLRLIYYSQIVNDFQKGDIAEGYSVSREKKESFPLTVTSAQKNPTAFYLCASSRGTLTYYNEQFFGPGTRLTVL.